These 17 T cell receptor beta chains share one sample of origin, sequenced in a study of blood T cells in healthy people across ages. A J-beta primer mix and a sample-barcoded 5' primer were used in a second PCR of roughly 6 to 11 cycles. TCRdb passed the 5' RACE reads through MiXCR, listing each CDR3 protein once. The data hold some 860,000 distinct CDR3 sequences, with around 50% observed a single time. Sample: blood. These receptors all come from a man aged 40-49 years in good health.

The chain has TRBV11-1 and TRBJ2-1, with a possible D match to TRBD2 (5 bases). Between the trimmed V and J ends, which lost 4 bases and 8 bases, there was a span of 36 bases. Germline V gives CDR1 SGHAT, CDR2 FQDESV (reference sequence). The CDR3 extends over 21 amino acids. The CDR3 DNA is TGTGCCAGCAGCTCCGACTCGAGTAGGACGACGCTCGACGACGGACTCGATGAGCAGTTCTTC. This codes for CASSSDSSRTTLDDGLDEQFF. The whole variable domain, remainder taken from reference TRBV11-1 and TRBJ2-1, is EAEVAQSPRYKITEKSQAVAFWCDPISGHATLYWYRQILGQGPELLVQFQDESVVDDSQLPKDRFSAERLKGVDSTLKIQPAELGDSAMYLCASSSDSSRTTLDDGLDEQFFGPGTRLTVL.

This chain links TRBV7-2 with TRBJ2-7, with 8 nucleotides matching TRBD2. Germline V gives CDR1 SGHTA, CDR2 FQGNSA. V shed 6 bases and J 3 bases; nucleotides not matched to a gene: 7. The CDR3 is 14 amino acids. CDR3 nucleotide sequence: TGTACCAGCAGGAAGGGACTAGAGGTCTACGAGCAGTACTTC. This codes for CTSRKGLEVYEQYF.

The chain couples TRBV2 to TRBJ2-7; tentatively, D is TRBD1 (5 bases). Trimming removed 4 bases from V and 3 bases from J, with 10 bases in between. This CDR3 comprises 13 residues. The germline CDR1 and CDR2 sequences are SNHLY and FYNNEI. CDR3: CASSAGHNYEQYF. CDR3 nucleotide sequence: TGTGCCAGCAGTGCAGGACATAACTACGAGCAGTACTTC.

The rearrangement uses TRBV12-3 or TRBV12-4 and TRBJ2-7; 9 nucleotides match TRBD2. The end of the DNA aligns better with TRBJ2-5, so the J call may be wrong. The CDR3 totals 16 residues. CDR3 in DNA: TGTGCCAGCAGTTTAGCGCGGGAGGGTTGGCGTGAGACCCAGTACTTC. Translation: CASSLAREGWRETQYF.

CDR3 in amino acids: CASSSPLRRLSYNEQFF. In DNA form, the CDR3 reads TGTGCCAGCAGCTCGCCATTACGACGGCTTTCCTACAATGAGCAGTTCTTC. V is TRBV11-2 and J is TRBJ2-1; D remains ambiguous. Germline assignment: CDR1 SGHAT and CDR2 FQNNGV. CDR3 length: 17 amino acids. Trimming took off 4 bases at V and 1 base at J, with 17 bases between the two ends.

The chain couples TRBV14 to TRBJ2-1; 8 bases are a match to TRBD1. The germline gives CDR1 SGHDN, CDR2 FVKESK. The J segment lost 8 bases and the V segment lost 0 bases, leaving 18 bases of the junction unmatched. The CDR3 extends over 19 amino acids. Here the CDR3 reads CASSQDYPAPDRGWDEQFF. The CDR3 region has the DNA TGTGCCAGCAGCCAAGATTACCCGGCCCCTGACAGGGGATGGGATGAGCAGTTCTTC.

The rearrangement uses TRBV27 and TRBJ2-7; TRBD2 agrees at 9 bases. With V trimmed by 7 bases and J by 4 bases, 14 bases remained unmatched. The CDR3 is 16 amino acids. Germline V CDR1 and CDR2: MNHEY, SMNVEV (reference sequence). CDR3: CASTQSSGELTYEQYF. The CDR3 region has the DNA TGTGCCAGCACCCAATCTAGCGGGGAACTGACATACGAGCAGTACTTC.

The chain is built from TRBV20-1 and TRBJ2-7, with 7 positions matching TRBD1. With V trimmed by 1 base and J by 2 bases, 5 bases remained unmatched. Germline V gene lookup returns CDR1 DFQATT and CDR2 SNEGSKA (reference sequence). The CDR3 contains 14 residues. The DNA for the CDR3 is TGCAGTGCTAGAGGCCGGGACAGAGCCTACGAGCAGTACTTC. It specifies CSARGRDRAYEQYF.

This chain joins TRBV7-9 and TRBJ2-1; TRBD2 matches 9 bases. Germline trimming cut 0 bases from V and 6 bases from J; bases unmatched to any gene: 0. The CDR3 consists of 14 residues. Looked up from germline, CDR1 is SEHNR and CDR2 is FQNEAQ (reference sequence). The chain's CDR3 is CASSLAGLANEQFF. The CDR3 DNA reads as TGTGCCAGCAGCTTAGCGGGACTAGCCAATGAGCAGTTCTTC.

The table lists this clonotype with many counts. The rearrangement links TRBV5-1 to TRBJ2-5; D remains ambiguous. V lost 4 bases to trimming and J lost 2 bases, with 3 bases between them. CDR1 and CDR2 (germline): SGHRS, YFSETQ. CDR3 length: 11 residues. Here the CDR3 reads CASSTQETQYF. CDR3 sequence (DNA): TGCGCCAGCAGCACTCAAGAGACCCAGTACTTC.

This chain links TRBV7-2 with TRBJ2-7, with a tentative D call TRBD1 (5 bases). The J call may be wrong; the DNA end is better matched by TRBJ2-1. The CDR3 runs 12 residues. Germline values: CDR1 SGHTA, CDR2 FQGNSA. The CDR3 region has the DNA TGTGCCAGCGGACAATCTCCCCACGAGCAGTTCTTC. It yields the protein CASGQSPHEQFF.

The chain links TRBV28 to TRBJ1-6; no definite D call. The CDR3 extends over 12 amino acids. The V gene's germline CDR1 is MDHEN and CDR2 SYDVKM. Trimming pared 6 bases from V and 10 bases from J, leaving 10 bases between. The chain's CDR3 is CASSSIWSPLHF. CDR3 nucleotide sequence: TGTGCCAGCAGCTCCATCTGGTCACCCCTCCACTTT.

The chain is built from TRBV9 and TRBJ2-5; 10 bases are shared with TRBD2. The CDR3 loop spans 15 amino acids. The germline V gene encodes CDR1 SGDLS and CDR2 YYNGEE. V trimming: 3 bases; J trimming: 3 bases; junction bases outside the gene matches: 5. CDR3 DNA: TGTGCCAGCAGCGGAAGCGGGGGGGTAAAAGAGACCCAGTACTTC. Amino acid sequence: CASSGSGGVKETQYF.

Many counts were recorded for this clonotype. CDR3 region: CSVGRASSEGQFF. CDR3 bases: TGCAGCGTTGGAAGAGCCTCATCCGAAGGGCAGTTCTTC. The rearrangement joins TRBV29-1 to TRBJ2-1; D remains ambiguous. The CDR3 extends over 13 amino acids. Trimming removed 4 bases at V and 12 bases at J, with 19 bases between. Per germline, CDR1 SQVTM and CDR2 ANQGSEA.

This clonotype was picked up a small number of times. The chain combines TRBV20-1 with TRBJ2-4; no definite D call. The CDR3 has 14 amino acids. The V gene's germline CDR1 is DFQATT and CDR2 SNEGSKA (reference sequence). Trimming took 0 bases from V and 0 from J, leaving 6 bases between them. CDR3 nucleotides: TGCAGTGCTAGAGAAAGGTTAGCCAAAAACATTCAGTACTTC. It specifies CSARERLAKNIQYF.

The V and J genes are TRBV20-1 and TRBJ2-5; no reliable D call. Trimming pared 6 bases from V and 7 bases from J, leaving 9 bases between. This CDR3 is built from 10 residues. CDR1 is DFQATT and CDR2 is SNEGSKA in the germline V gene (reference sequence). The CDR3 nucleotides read TGCAGTGCCGGCCCCGGGACCCAGTACTTC. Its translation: CSAGPGTQYF.

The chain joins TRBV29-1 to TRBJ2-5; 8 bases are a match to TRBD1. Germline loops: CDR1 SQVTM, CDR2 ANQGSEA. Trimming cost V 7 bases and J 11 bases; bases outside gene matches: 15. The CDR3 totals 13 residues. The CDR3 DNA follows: TGCAGCGCGGACAGGGCCTACCTTAATGAGCAGTACTTC. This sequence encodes CSADRAYLNEQYF.